What follows are 15 T cell receptor beta chains derived from one specimen sequenced in a study of metastatic and nonmetastatic thyroid tumors. TCRdb re-analyzed the PCR reads using MiXCR. This table holds roughly 4,500 clones, under 20% found once. All patients were treatment-naive before thyroid surgery. Sequencing input: adjacent normal tissue. These receptor sequences come from a female donor with papillary thyroid cancer or a benign thyroid nodule (not recorded which). Some clones in this sample may be carry-over from other donors' samples.

This clone was observed many times. The CDR3 loop is CASSVREAETQYF. DNA for the CDR3: TGCGCCAGCAGTGTTAGGGAGGCAGAGACCCAGTACTTC. The chain has TRBV10-2 and TRBJ2-5; D possibly corresponds to TRBD2 (6 bases). The CDR3 loop spans 13 amino acids. Germline V gene sequence: CDR1 WSHSY, CDR2 SAAADI. V gave up 4 bases and J gave up 4 bases, with 10 bases separating them.

This clone was found once. The chain links TRBV7-6 to TRBJ1-4; no clear D gene. The germline V and J ends were trimmed by 5 bases and 5 bases, with 15 bases remaining between them. The CDR3 is 15 residues long. The V gene's germline CDR1 is SGHVS and CDR2 FNYEAQ. The CDR3 spells CASSPEPGRNEKLFF. The CDR3 DNA is TGTGCCAGCAGCCCTGAACCCGGACGAAATGAAAAACTGTTTTTT.

This clone has a handful of counts. V is TRBV6-5 and J is TRBJ2-5; 9 bases agree with TRBD1. The CDR3 length is 16 residues. The V segment lost 0 bases and the J segment 4 bases; nucleotides outside the gene matches: 6. CDR1 and CDR2 from the germline V gene are MNHEY and SVGAGI. The CDR3, as DNA: TGTGCCAGCAGTTACTCACTCGGGACAGGGACAGAGACCCAGTACTTC. Protein product: CASSYSLGTGTETQYF.

This chain joins TRBV25-1 and TRBJ1-4; the match to TRBD1 covers 10 bases. The V segment lost 6 bases and the J segment 8 bases; nucleotides outside the gene matches: 9. CDR1 and CDR2 (germline): MGHDK, SYGVNS. This CDR3 spans 15 amino acids. CDR3 coding DNA: TGTGCCAGCAGCGACCCGGGACAGGGGAGAGAAAAACTGTTTTTT. Translation: CASSDPGQGREKLFF.

This clone was seen repeatedly, ten times or more. DNA for the CDR3: TGTGCCAGCAGCTTAGAGGGGTGGGGACAGGGGGCAGCTGAGCAGTTCTTC. Amino acid sequence: CASSLEGWGQGAAEQFF. The gene calls are TRBV11-3 and TRBJ2-1, with TRBD1 matching over 12 bases. The CDR3 is 17 amino acids. J gave up 9 bases and V 0 bases, and 9 bases lay outside the gene matches. Per the germline V gene, CDR1 is SGHNT and CDR2 is YENEEA.

In its sample, this clone ranks as large. The chain combines TRBV28 with TRBJ1-1, with TRBD1 matching over 7 bases. The CDR3 spans 13 residues. V gave up 1 base and J gave up 6 bases; unmatched junction bases: 2. CDR1 and CDR2 from the germline V gene are MDHEN and SYDVKM. The chain's CDR3 is CASSLYTGAEAFF. The CDR3 bases are TGTGCCAGCAGTTTATATACAGGGGCTGAAGCTTTCTTT.

The chain combines TRBV6-2 or TRBV6-3 with TRBJ2-7; TRBD2 is a possible D gene (5 bases). V was cut by 6 bases and J by 0 bases, with 15 bases left in between. This CDR3 spans 15 amino acids. Germline V CDR1 and CDR2: MNHEY, SVGEGT. The CDR3 coding sequence is TGTGCCAGCAGCGCTTGGAAAGGACTCTCCTACGAGCAGTACTTC. Protein sequence: CASSAWKGLSYEQYF.

This clone was observed a few times. A read error may account for a junction end that differs from germline. The chain couples TRBV6-1 to TRBJ1-2, with 7 bases aligning to TRBD1. Germline values: CDR1 MNHNS, CDR2 SASEGT. This CDR3 is built from 14 residues. CDR3 coding DNA: TGTGCCAGCAGCGCCCAGGGGGGAGAGGATGGCTGCAACTTC. Translating it yields CASSAQGGEDGCNF.

V gene TRBV28 combines with J gene TRBJ2-7, with D tentatively TRBD1 (5 bases). V was pared by 4 bases and J by 3 bases, with 7 bases between. Germline V gene lookup returns CDR1 MDHEN and CDR2 SYDVKM. The CDR3 runs to 12 residues. The CDR3 sequence is CASSYQGYEQYF. The CDR3 DNA is TGTGCCAGCAGTTACCAGGGCTACGAGCAGTACTTC.

The V call is TRBV30, the J call TRBJ2-7; tentatively, D is TRBD2 (5 bases). Per the germline V gene, CDR1 is GTSNPN and CDR2 is SVGIG (reference sequence). The CDR3 is 13 residues long. V was trimmed by 4 bases and J by 7 bases, leaving 17 bases between them. As DNA, the CDR3 is TGTGCCTGGAACGAGCTCGGGGTCAATGAGCAGTACTTC. It is translated as CAWNELGVNEQYF.

Worth noting for this clone: A much bigger clone sits one base away, suggesting this may be a read error. Other DNA sequences of this sample code for an identical CDR3. This sequence joins TRBV29-1 and TRBJ2-1; D possibly corresponds to TRBD1 (5 bases). The V end was cut by 7 bases, the J end by 5 bases, with 18 bases between. Germline V CDR1 and CDR2: SQVTM, ANQGSEA. The CDR3 is made up of 14 amino acids. The CDR3 is CSARDRGLDNEQFF. CDR3 DNA sequence: TGCAGCGCCAGAGATAGGGGTCTCGACAATGAGCAGTTCTTC.

This clone is medium-sized (0.01 to 0.1%) by share. The chain uses TRBV27 and TRBJ1-4; TRBD1 matches at 8 bases. The CDR3 runs 14 residues. The germline V gene has CDR1 MNHEY and CDR2 SMNVEV (reference sequence). The V segment lost 5 bases and the J segment 8 bases; nucleotides outside the gene matches: 7. CDR3 residues: CASSPRTGPEKLFF. The CDR3 region has the DNA TGTGCCAGCAGTCCTAGGACAGGGCCCGAAAAACTGTTTTTT.

By its share, this clone is large. The CDR3 protein is CASSLRVGVGNEQFF. The CDR3, as DNA: TGTGCCAGCAGTTTAAGGGTTGGGGTCGGCAATGAGCAGTTCTTC. This chain uses TRBV28 with TRBJ2-1; D remains ambiguous. Looked up from germline, CDR1 is MDHEN and CDR2 is SYDVKM. The CDR3 extends over 15 amino acids. V was cut by 2 bases and J by 6 bases, with 14 bases left in between.

Judged by abundance, this clone is medium-sized. V gene TRBV12-3 or TRBV12-4 combines with J gene TRBJ2-1; D ambiguous. CDR3 length equals 14 residues. Between the trimmed V and J ends, which lost 4 bases and 7 bases, there was a span of 14 bases. CDR3 amino acids: CASSSITVINEQFF. The CDR3 coding sequence is TGTGCCAGCAGTTCCATTACAGTCATAAATGAGCAGTTCTTC.

In its sample, this clone ranks as medium-sized. The rearrangement uses TRBV12-3 or TRBV12-4 and TRBJ1-3; D is unclear. CDR3 length: 15 amino acids. V lost 10 bases to trimming and J lost 0 bases, with 16 bases between them. Here the CDR3 reads CATTRGLASGNTIYF. CDR3 DNA sequence: TGTGCCACAACCCGTGGCTTGGCCTCTGGAAACACCATATATTTT.